This TCR beta chain was sequenced in a study of control samples from healthy donors and cancer patients. The data were produced by immunoSEQ multiplex PCR, yet TCRdb's version contains in-frame clones alone and is incomplete. The table includes about 130,000 clones, about 88% detected once. Germline V gives CDR1 SGHRS, CDR2 YFSETQ. The CDR3 spans 16 residues. The V gene end was trimmed by 2 bases and the J gene end by 5 bases; junction bases not matched to a gene: 10. The TCR was taken from a man aged 18 to 30 in good health. The chain uses TRBV5-1 and TRBJ2-5; 9 bases map to TRBD2. The sample taken for sequencing was blood. Here the CDR3 DNA reads TGCGCCAGCAGCTTTAGAGGCACTAGCGGGCAGGAGACCCAGTACTTC. It codes for CASSFRGTSGQETQYF.